Sequencing of this T cell receptor (beta chain) was carried out in a study of blood T cell repertoires in COVID-19. Using immunoSEQ multiplex PCR, the repertoire was profiled, and TCRdb retains in-frame clones only, with some absent. The sample has some 490,000 clones, 80% to 90% seen once. Sequenced material: PBMCs or T cells enriched from blood (not recorded which). This receptor was taken from a woman in her sixties or seventies who had recovered from COVID-19.

The CDR3 here is CASSQDDVGLAGGFF. The CDR3, as DNA: TGCGCCAGCAGCCAAGATGATGTTGGACTAGCGGGGGGGTTCTTC. The chain has TRBV4-1 and TRBJ2-1; 14 bases line up with TRBD2. Germline V gene lookup returns CDR1 MGHRA and CDR2 YSYEKL. V shed 0 bases and J 15 bases; nucleotides not matched to a gene: 7. This CDR3 spans 15 amino acids.